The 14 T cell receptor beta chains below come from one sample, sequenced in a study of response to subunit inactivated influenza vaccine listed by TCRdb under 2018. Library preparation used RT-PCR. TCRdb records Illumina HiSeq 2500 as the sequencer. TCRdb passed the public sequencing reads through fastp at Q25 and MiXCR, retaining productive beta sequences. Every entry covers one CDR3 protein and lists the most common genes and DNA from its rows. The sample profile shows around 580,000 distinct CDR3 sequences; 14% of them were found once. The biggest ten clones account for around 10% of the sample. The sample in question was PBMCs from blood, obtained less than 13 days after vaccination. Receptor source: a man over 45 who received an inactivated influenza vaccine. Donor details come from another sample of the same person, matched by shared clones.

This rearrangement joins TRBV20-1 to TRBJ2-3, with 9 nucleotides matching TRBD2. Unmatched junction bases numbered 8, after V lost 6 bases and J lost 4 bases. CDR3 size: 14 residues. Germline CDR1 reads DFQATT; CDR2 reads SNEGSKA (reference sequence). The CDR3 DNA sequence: TGCAGTGCACTCGGGAGCGGGAGGCCAGATACGCAGTATTTT. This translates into CSALGSGRPDTQYF.

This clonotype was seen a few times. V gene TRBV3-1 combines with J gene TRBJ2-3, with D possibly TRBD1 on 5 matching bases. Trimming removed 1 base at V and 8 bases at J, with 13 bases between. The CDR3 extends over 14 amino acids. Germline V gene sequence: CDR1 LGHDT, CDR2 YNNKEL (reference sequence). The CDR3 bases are TGTGCCAGCAGCCAAGTCCTAGGACAAGGTACGCAGTATTTT. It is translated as CASSQVLGQGTQYF.

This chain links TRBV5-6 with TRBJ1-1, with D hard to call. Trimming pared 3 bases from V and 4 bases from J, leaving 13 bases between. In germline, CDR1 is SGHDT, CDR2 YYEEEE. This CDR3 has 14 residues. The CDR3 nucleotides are TGTGCCAGCAGCTCCCCGCCCGAGGGCACTGAAGCTTTCTTT. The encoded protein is CASSSPPEGTEAFF.

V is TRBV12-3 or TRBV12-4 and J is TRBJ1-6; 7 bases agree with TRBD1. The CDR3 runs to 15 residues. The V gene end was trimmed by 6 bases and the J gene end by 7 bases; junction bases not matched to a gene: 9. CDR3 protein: CASSLTGVGNSPLHF. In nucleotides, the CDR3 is TGTGCCAGCAGCCTTACAGGGGTTGGGAATTCACCCCTCCACTTT.

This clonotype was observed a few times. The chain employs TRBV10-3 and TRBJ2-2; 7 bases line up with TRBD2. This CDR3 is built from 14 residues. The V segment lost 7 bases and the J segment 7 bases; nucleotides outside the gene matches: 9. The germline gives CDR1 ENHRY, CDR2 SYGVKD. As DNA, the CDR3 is TGTGCCATCAAACCCAGCGGGGCCGTCGGGGAGCTGTTTTTT. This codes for CAIKPSGAVGELFF.

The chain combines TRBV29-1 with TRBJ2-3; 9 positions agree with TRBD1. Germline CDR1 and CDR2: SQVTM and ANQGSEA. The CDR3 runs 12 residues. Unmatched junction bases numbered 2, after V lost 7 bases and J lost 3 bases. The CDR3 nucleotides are TGCAGCGCCGGACAGGGGACAGATACGCAGTATTTT. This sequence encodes CSAGQGTDTQYF.

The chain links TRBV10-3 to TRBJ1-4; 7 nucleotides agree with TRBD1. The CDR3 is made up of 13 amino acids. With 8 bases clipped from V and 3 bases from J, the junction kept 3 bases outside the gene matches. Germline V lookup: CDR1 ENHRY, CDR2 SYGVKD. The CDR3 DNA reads TGTGCCATCTCAGGGGGAGCTAATGAAAAACTGTTTTTT. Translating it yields CAISGGANEKLFF.

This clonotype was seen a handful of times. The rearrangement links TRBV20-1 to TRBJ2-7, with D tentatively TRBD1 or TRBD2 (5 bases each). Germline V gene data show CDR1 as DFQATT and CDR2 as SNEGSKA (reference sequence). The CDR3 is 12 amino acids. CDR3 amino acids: CRAGTEPYEQYF. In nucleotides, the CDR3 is TGCAGGGCCGGGACGGAACCCTACGAGCAGTACTTC.

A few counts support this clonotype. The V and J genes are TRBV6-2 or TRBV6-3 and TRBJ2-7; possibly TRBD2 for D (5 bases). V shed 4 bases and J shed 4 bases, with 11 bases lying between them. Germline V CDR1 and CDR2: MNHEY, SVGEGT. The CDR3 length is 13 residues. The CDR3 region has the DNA TGTGCCAGCAGTTTAGGACTCCAGTACGAGCAGTACTTC. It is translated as CASSLGLQYEQYF.

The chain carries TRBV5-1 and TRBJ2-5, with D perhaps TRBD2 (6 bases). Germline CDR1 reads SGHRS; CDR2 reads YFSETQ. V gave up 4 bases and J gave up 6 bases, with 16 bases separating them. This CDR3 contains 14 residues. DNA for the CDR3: TGCGCCAGCAGCGCGGGACTCGGAGGACAGACCCAGTACTTC. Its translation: CASSAGLGGQTQYF.

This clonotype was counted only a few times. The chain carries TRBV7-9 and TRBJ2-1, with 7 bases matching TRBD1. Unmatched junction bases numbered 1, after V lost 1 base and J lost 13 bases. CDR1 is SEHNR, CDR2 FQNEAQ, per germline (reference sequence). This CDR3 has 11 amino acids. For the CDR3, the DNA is TGTGCCAGCAGCTTAGGACAGGGTCAGTTCTTC. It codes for CASSLGQGQFF.

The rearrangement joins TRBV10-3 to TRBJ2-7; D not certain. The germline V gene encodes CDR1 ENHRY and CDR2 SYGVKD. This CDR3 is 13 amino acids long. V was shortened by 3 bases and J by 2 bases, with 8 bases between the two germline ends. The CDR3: CAISDSTTYEQYF. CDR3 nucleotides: TGTGCCATCAGTGATAGCACAACCTACGAGCAGTACTTC.

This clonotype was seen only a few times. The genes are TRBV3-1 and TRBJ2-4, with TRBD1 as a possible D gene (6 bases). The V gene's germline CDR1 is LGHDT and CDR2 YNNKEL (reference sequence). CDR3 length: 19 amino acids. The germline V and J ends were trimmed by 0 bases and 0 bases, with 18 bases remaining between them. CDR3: CASSQDRASGALAKNIQYF. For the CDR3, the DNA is TGTGCCAGCAGCCAAGATCGCGCTTCAGGGGCCCTAGCCAAAAACATTCAGTACTTC.

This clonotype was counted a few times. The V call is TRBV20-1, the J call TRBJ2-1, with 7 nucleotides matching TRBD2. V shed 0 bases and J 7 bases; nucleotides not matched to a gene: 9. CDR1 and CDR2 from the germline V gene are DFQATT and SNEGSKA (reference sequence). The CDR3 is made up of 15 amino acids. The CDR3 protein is CSARDFRGRRNEQFF. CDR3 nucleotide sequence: TGCAGTGCTAGAGATTTTCGCGGGAGAAGGAATGAGCAGTTCTTC.